This T cell receptor (beta chain) was identified in a study of blood T cell repertoires in COVID-19. The table came from immunoSEQ multiplex PCR; TCRdb's copy has only in-frame clones and leaves some out. The sample holds approximately 100,000 clones, roughly 89% seen once. The CDR3 covers 13 residues. Trimming cost V 2 bases and J 2 bases, with 7 bases left between them. Germline CDR1 and CDR2: SGHRS and YFSETQ. Sequencing was performed on peripheral blood. The clonotype originates from a human donor with COVID-19, enrolled during active disease. The donor label of this sample is uncertain. The chain has TRBV5-1 and TRBJ1-2, with D perhaps matching TRBD1 (5 bases). This chain's CDR3 is CASSFRVNYGYTF. CDR3 DNA sequence: TGCGCCAGCAGCTTCAGGGTCAACTATGGCTACACCTTC.